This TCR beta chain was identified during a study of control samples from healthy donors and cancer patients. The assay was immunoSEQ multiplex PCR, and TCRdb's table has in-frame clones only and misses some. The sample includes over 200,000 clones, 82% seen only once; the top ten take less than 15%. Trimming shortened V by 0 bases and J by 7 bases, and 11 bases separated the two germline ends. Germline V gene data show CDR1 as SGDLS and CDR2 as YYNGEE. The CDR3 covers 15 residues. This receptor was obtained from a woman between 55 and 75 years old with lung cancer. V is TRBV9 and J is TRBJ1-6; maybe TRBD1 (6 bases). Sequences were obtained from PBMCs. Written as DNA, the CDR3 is TGTGCCAGCAGCGTAGTACAGGGTGGGAATTCACCCCTCCACTTT. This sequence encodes CASSVVQGGNSPLHF.